These 30 T cell receptor beta chains came from one sample sequenced in a study of siplizumab effects on memory and regulatory T cells. Repertoires were generated with immunoSEQ multiplex PCR, while TCRdb's copy carries only in-frame clones and drops some. The sample yields 99,000 or so clones, 93% seen once. The sequenced sample was Tregs sorted from blood. These receptors came from a human donor in good health.

This clone was recorded only once. This rearrangement joins TRBV9 to TRBJ2-2; tentatively, D is TRBD1 (5 bases). This CDR3 contains 16 residues. V lost 0 bases to trimming and J lost 3 bases, with 12 bases between them. Germline values: CDR1 SGDLS, CDR2 YYNGEE. CDR3 sequence reads: CASSVGSGRDTGELFF. CDR3 bases: TGTGCCAGCAGCGTAGGTTCAGGGCGAGACACCGGGGAGCTGTTTTTT.

The V gene is TRBV19, the J gene TRBJ1-2; 9 bases fit TRBD1. CDR1 is LNHDA and CDR2 is SQIVND in the germline V gene (reference sequence). The CDR3 has 14 amino acids. The J segment lost 5 bases and the V segment lost 4 bases, leaving 5 bases of the junction unmatched. The CDR3 reads CASSTETGGYGYTF. CDR3 in DNA: TGTGCCAGTAGTACTGAGACAGGGGGATATGGCTACACCTTC. The whole variable domain, remainder taken from reference TRBV19 and TRBJ1-2, is DGGITQSPKYLFRKEGQNVTLSCEQNLNHDAMYWYRQDPGQGLRLIYYSQIVNDFQKGDIAEGYSVSREKKESFPLTVTSAQKNPTAFYLCASSTETGGYGYTFGSGTRLTVV.

The chain employs TRBV10-3 and TRBJ1-4, with no clear D. Germline loops: CDR1 ENHRY, CDR2 SYGVKD. V gave up 6 bases and J gave up 6 bases, with 17 bases separating them. The CDR3 covers 15 residues. The chain's CDR3 is CAIRSGATPYEKLFF. The CDR3 DNA reads TGTGCCATCAGATCAGGTGCGACACCCTATGAAAAACTGTTTTTT.

The rearrangement joins TRBV6-6 to TRBJ1-5; D not resolved. V was shortened by 0 bases and J by 7 bases, with 13 bases between the two germline ends. The germline V gene encodes CDR1 MNHNY and CDR2 SVGAGI (reference sequence). The CDR3 has 15 amino acids. The CDR3 bases are TGTGCCAGCAGTTACTCCCGCAGCCCCGCACAGCCCCAGCATTTT. It yields the protein CASSYSRSPAQPQHF.

The chain employs TRBV5-4 and TRBJ2-3; perhaps TRBD2 as D (6 bases). There are 15 residues in the CDR3. Germline V gives CDR1 SGHNT, CDR2 YYREEE (reference sequence). V was clipped by 7 bases and J by 0 bases, with 15 bases between them. In DNA, the CDR3 is TGTGCCAGCCGACAGCGGGCCTCTAGCACAGATACGCAGTATTTT. This gives the protein CASRQRASSTDTQYF.

The gene calls are TRBV15 and TRBJ1-2; possible D gene TRBD1, 6 bases. V lost 5 bases, J lost 0 bases, and 13 bases lay in between. The germline V gene has CDR1 LNHNV and CDR2 YYDKDF (reference sequence). The length of the CDR3 is 15 residues. The CDR3, as DNA: TGTGCCACCAGCGGACTACAGGGACCTAACTATGGCTACACCTTC. Translated, it gives CATSGLQGPNYGYTF.

This clone was recorded a few times. CDR3 nucleotide sequence: TGTGCCAGCAGGGGGACGGTACCTAATTCACCCCTCCACTTT. Its translation is CASRGTVPNSPLHF. The J gene is TRBJ1-6, the V gene TRBV2, with D possibly being TRBD1 (5 bases). The V and J ends lost 6 bases and 6 bases respectively, with 12 bases between them. From germline, CDR1 is SNHLY and CDR2 FYNNEI. The CDR3 loop spans 14 amino acids.

The chain has TRBV29-1 and TRBJ2-1; a weak D match, TRBD2 (6 bases). The CDR3 sequence is 13 residues long. Trimming stripped 5 bases from V and 0 bases from J, with 8 bases between. From germline, CDR1 is SQVTM and CDR2 ANQGSEA. The CDR3 region has the DNA TGCAGCGTTTCGACTAGCTCCTACAATGAGCAGTTCTTC. Translation: CSVSTSSYNEQFF.

The count of this clone is one. V gene TRBV9 combines with J gene TRBJ2-6, with D tentatively TRBD1 (6 bases). Trimming pared 3 bases from V and 0 bases from J, leaving 13 bases between. CDR3 length: 17 amino acids. In germline, CDR1 is SGDLS, CDR2 YYNGEE. The CDR3 sequence is CASSAGHAVSGANVLTF. The CDR3 DNA reads as TGTGCCAGCAGCGCGGGACATGCGGTCTCTGGGGCCAACGTCCTGACTTTC.

The chain links TRBV7-8 to TRBJ2-5; no firm D call. V lost 6 bases and J 6 bases, leaving 23 bases between the germline ends. Germline values: CDR1 SGHVS, CDR2 FQNEAQ. The CDR3 is 16 amino acids. The CDR3 DNA is TGTGCCAGCAGTCCCCCGGCCCAAGTGTTCAGGCAGACCCAGTACTTC. As protein: CASSPPAQVFRQTQYF.

This clone was seen a single time. The chain joins TRBV5-1 to TRBJ2-2; D is unresolved. Germline CDR1 is SGHRS and CDR2 is YFSETQ. Between the trimmed V and J ends, which lost 4 bases and 4 bases, there was a span of 11 bases. The CDR3 spans 14 residues. CDR3 region: CASSLGKGTGELFF. In DNA form, the CDR3 reads TGCGCCAGCAGCCTAGGGAAGGGCACCGGGGAGCTGTTTTTT.

This chain links TRBV6-6 with TRBJ1-1; D is undetermined. V shed 5 bases and J shed 3 bases, with 13 bases lying between them. CDR3 length: 14 residues. Per the germline V gene, CDR1 is MNHNY and CDR2 is SVGAGI (reference sequence). The CDR3 loop reads CASSPLKGYTEAFF. DNA of the CDR3: TGTGCCAGCAGTCCCTTGAAAGGGTACACTGAAGCTTTCTTT.

This chain uses TRBV7-3 with TRBJ2-1; TRBD2 matches at 9 bases. This CDR3 is 16 amino acids long. The junction had 3 bases not matched to a gene; V was cut back by 2 bases and J by 1 base. From germline, CDR1 is SGHTA and CDR2 FQGTGA. This chain's CDR3 is CASSLLAGGSYNEQFF. The CDR3 bases are TGTGCCAGCAGCTTACTGGCGGGAGGGTCCTACAATGAGCAGTTCTTC. The full variable domain, rest sourced from reference TRBV7-3 and TRBJ2-1, is GAGVSQTPSNKVTEKGKYVELRCDPISGHTALYWYRQSLGQGPEFLIYFQGTGAADDSGLPNDRFFAVRPEGSVSTLKIQRTERGDSAVYLCASSLLAGGSYNEQFFGPGTRLTVL.

This sequence joins TRBV4-2 and TRBJ2-3, with D possibly called TRBD1 or TRBD2 (5 bases each). The CDR3 extends over 16 amino acids. V gave up 5 bases and J gave up 0 bases, with 15 bases separating them. Germline CDR1 is LGHNA and CDR2 is YNFKEQ. For the CDR3, the DNA is TGTGCCAGCAGCTACCAGGGACGGCTAAGCACAGATACGCAGTATTTT. This sequence encodes CASSYQGRLSTDTQYF.

V and J are TRBV29-1 and TRBJ2-5; D not resolved. CDR3 length equals 11 residues. Germline V gene data show CDR1 as SQVTM and CDR2 as ANQGSEA. Trimming stripped 6 bases from V and 5 bases from J, with 10 bases between. The CDR3 sequence is CSVVWWETQYF. DNA for the CDR3: TGCAGCGTCGTCTGGTGGGAGACCCAGTACTTC.

The CDR3 region has the DNA TGTGCCAGCAGTTCCGCGACAGGGGCAGGCAATCAGCCCCAGCATTTT. This gives the protein CASSSATGAGNQPQHF. The chain links TRBV27 to TRBJ1-5; 8 bases map to TRBD1. The germline V gene has CDR1 MNHEY and CDR2 SMNVEV (reference sequence). This CDR3 comprises 16 residues. The ends lost 4 bases at V and 2 bases at J; junction bases unmatched: 7.

This chain links TRBV21-1 with TRBJ1-4. TRBV21-1 is assigned pseudogene status. This CDR3 contains 16 residues. The CDR3 bases are TGTGCCAGCAGCATACACGACCGTGCAACTAATGAAAAACTGTTTTTT. Translated, it gives CASSIHDRATNEKLFF.

CDR3 nucleotide sequence: TGTGCCAGCAGTGAAGTGGGCGGAGCTTTCTTT. Translating gives CASSEVGGAFF. The rearrangement joins TRBV6-1 to TRBJ1-1; no firm D call. Per the germline V gene, CDR1 is MNHNS and CDR2 is SASEGT. Between the trimmed V and J ends, which lost 1 base and 10 bases, there was a span of 7 bases. CDR3 length equals 11 residues.

This chain uses TRBV27 with TRBJ2-1; TRBD1 is a possible D gene (6 bases). The V gene lost 1 base and the J gene lost 13 bases, with 20 bases spanning the gap. Germline lookup yields CDR1 MNHEY and CDR2 SMNVEV (reference sequence). CDR3 length equals 15 residues. CDR3 bases: TGTGCCAGCAGTTTATTGGGCAGGGGATTGGGTGTACAGTTCTTC. It yields the protein CASSLLGRGLGVQFF.

The chain couples TRBV7-2 to TRBJ1-2; TRBD1 aligns across 10 bases. Per germline, CDR1 SGHTA and CDR2 FQGNSA. With 5 bases clipped from V and 4 bases from J, the junction kept 7 bases outside the gene matches. This CDR3 is built from 15 residues. CDR3 region: CASSPRQGAGYGYTF. The DNA of the CDR3 is TGTGCCAGCAGCCCACGACAGGGGGCTGGCTATGGCTACACCTTC. The variable domain in full, completed from reference TRBV7-2 and TRBJ1-2, reads GAGVSQSPSNKVTEKGKDVELRCDPISGHTALYWYRQSLGQGLEFLIYFQGNSAPDKSGLPSDRFSAERTGGSVSTLTIQRTQQEDSAVYLCASSPRQGAGYGYTFGSGTRLTVV.

This sequence joins TRBV9 and TRBJ1-4; 7 nucleotides align to TRBD1. CDR3 length: 13 amino acids. Germline V gene sequence: CDR1 SGDLS, CDR2 YYNGEE. J gave up 6 bases and V 4 bases, and 3 bases lay outside the gene matches. CDR3 amino acids: CASSPTGDEKLFF. CDR3 coding DNA: TGTGCCAGCAGCCCTACAGGGGATGAAAAACTGTTTTTT.

J is TRBJ2-5 and V is TRBV6-1; tentative D call: TRBD2 (5 bases). CDR1 and CDR2 from the germline V gene are MNHNS and SASEGT. Trimming took off 6 bases at V and 2 bases at J, with 13 bases between the two ends. This CDR3 comprises 14 residues. CDR3 sequence: CASRRRRTQETQYF. CDR3 sequence (DNA): TGTGCCAGCAGACGTCGACGGACTCAAGAGACCCAGTACTTC.

This clone was counted once. The chain recombines TRBV19 with TRBJ1-2, with 7 bases fitting TRBD1. CDR3 size: 12 residues. V gave up 7 bases and J gave up 4 bases; unmatched junction bases: 3. Germline-derived CDR1 and CDR2 are LNHDA and SQIVND (reference sequence). As DNA, the CDR3 is TGTGCCAGTATTGGGGACAGCTATGGCTACACCTTC. It codes for CASIGDSYGYTF.

The gene calls are TRBV25-1 and TRBJ1-1, with TRBD1 as a possible D gene (5 bases). CDR1 is MGHDK and CDR2 is SYGVNS in the germline V gene. V was trimmed by 1 base and J by 1 base, leaving 13 bases between them. The CDR3 has 16 amino acids. The CDR3, as DNA: TGTGCCAGCAGTGAATTGGGCAAGGGGAGGAACACTGAAGCTTTCTTT. As protein: CASSELGKGRNTEAFF.

In its sample, this clone was seen once. The chain combines TRBV6-1 with TRBJ1-2; no clear D. V shed 0 bases and J shed 5 bases, with 7 bases lying between them. Germline V gives CDR1 MNHNS, CDR2 SASEGT. The CDR3 consists of 13 residues. The CDR3 coding sequence is TGTGCCAGCAGTGAAGCCCCCACATATGGCTACACCTTC. As protein: CASSEAPTYGYTF.

The chain carries TRBV10-3 and TRBJ2-1, with 14 bases aligning to TRBD2. The CDR3 is 16 amino acids. CDR1 and CDR2 (germline): ENHRY, SYGVKD. Unmatched junction bases numbered 12, after V lost 10 bases and J lost 7 bases. CDR3 sequence: CATGSRGTSGSNEQFF. The CDR3 nucleotides read TGTGCCACGGGCTCGCGTGGGACTAGCGGGAGTAATGAGCAGTTCTTC.

CDR3: CASSSDRNYGYTF. In nucleotides, the CDR3 is TGTGCCAGCAGCTCTGACAGGAACTATGGCTACACCTTC. J is TRBJ1-2 and V is TRBV11-2; a possible D gene is TRBD1 (6 bases). Germline CDR1 and CDR2: SGHAT and FQNNGV. The CDR3 has 13 amino acids. Trimming left V 4 bases short and J 2 bases short, with 8 bases between.

The chain joins TRBV6-1 to TRBJ2-7, with D unclear. Germline V gene data show CDR1 as MNHNS and CDR2 as SASEGT. Trimming took off 0 bases at V and 3 bases at J, with 3 bases between the two ends. There are 12 residues in the CDR3. This CDR3 reads CASSEAIYEQYF. DNA for the CDR3: TGTGCCAGCAGTGAAGCGATCTACGAGCAGTACTTC.

The rearrangement links TRBV9 to TRBJ2-2; 7 nucleotides align to TRBD2. V lost 0 bases and J lost 4; bases outside the gene matches: 6. Germline CDR1 reads SGDLS; CDR2 reads YYNGEE. The CDR3 sequence is 16 residues long. The CDR3 DNA follows: TGTGCCAGCAGCGTAGCCATAGCGGGTACCACCGGGGAGCTGTTTTTT. Translated: CASSVAIAGTTGELFF.

This CDR3 is CASSRDHRGNYNSPLHF. The CDR3 nucleotides read TGCGCCAGCAGCCGAGATCACAGGGGTAACTATAATTCACCCCTCCACTTT. The rearrangement joins TRBV4-3 to TRBJ1-6; 7 bases agree with TRBD1. The V gene end was trimmed by 4 bases and the J gene end by 3 bases; junction bases not matched to a gene: 9. CDR1 is LGHNA and CDR2 is YSLEER in the germline V gene. CDR3 length: 17 amino acids.